This T cell receptor beta chain was identified in a study of PD-1 blockade in classical Hodgkin lymphoma. J lost 7 bases, V lost 3 bases, and 5 bases had no gene match. The CDR3 has 14 amino acids. Germline V gene data show CDR1 as GTSNPN and CDR2 as SVGIG (reference sequence). This table comes from immunoSEQ multiplex PCR, and its TCRdb copy is limited to in-frame clones, with some not included. This sample has 50,000 or so clones, with approximately 70% found just once. All trial patients relapsed after autologous stem cell transplantation. The origin of this receptor is a human donor with classical Hodgkin lymphoma. The V gene is TRBV30, the J gene TRBJ2-7, with 14 bases that match TRBD2. This sample comprised peripheral blood mononuclear cells (PBMCs), obtained before the second cycle of nivolumab. This CDR3 is CAWSTGLAGEEQYF. The DNA of the CDR3 is TGTGCCTGGAGCACGGGACTAGCGGGAGAGGAGCAGTACTTC.